This TCR beta chain was found in a study of cytomegalovirus exposure and HLA in healthy donors. Overall study findings and caveats: An analysis done earlier found most TCR beta V segments productive about 87% or about 30% of the time.

This CDR3 contains 14 residues. Trimming removed 0 bases at V and 5 bases at J, with 8 bases between. CDR1 and CDR2 from the germline V gene are SGHVS and FQNEAQ. PCR primers comprised 60 Vbeta and 13 Jbeta primers. Clones were read by immunoSEQ multiplex PCR, and TCRdb kept only the in-frame ones, dropping some. Altogether around 200,000 clones are present, around three quarters being singletons, with the ten largest covering around 4.8%. As concerns this clone: Its target is not known.

The sequence derives from a woman aged 25 to 45 in good health and CMV-seropositive. What was sequenced was PBMCs. The chain employs TRBV7-8 and TRBJ1-5; D is possibly TRBD1 (6 bases). The CDR3 region is CASSLARGDQPQHF. The CDR3 nucleotides are TGTGCCAGCAGCTTAGCCAGGGGAGATCAGCCCCAGCATTTT.